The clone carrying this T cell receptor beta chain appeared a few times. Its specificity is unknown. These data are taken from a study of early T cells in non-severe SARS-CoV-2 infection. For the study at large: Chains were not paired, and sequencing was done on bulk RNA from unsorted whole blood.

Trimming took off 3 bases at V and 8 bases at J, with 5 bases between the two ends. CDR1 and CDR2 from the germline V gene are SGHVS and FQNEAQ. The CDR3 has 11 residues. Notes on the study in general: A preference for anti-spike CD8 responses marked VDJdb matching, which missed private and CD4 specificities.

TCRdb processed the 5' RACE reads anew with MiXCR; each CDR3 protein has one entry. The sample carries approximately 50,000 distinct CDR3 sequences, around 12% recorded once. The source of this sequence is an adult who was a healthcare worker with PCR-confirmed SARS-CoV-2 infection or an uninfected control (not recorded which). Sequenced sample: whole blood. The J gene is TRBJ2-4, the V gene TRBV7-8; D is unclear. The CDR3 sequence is CASSLLDIQYF. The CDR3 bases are TGTGCCAGCAGCTTGTTGGACATTCAGTACTTC. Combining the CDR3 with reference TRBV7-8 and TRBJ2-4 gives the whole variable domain GAGVSQSPRYKVAKRGQDVALRCDPISGHVSLFWYQQALGQGPEFLTYFQNEAQLDKSGLPSDRFFAERPEGSVSTLKIQRTQQEDSAVYLCASSLLDIQYFGAGTRLSVL.